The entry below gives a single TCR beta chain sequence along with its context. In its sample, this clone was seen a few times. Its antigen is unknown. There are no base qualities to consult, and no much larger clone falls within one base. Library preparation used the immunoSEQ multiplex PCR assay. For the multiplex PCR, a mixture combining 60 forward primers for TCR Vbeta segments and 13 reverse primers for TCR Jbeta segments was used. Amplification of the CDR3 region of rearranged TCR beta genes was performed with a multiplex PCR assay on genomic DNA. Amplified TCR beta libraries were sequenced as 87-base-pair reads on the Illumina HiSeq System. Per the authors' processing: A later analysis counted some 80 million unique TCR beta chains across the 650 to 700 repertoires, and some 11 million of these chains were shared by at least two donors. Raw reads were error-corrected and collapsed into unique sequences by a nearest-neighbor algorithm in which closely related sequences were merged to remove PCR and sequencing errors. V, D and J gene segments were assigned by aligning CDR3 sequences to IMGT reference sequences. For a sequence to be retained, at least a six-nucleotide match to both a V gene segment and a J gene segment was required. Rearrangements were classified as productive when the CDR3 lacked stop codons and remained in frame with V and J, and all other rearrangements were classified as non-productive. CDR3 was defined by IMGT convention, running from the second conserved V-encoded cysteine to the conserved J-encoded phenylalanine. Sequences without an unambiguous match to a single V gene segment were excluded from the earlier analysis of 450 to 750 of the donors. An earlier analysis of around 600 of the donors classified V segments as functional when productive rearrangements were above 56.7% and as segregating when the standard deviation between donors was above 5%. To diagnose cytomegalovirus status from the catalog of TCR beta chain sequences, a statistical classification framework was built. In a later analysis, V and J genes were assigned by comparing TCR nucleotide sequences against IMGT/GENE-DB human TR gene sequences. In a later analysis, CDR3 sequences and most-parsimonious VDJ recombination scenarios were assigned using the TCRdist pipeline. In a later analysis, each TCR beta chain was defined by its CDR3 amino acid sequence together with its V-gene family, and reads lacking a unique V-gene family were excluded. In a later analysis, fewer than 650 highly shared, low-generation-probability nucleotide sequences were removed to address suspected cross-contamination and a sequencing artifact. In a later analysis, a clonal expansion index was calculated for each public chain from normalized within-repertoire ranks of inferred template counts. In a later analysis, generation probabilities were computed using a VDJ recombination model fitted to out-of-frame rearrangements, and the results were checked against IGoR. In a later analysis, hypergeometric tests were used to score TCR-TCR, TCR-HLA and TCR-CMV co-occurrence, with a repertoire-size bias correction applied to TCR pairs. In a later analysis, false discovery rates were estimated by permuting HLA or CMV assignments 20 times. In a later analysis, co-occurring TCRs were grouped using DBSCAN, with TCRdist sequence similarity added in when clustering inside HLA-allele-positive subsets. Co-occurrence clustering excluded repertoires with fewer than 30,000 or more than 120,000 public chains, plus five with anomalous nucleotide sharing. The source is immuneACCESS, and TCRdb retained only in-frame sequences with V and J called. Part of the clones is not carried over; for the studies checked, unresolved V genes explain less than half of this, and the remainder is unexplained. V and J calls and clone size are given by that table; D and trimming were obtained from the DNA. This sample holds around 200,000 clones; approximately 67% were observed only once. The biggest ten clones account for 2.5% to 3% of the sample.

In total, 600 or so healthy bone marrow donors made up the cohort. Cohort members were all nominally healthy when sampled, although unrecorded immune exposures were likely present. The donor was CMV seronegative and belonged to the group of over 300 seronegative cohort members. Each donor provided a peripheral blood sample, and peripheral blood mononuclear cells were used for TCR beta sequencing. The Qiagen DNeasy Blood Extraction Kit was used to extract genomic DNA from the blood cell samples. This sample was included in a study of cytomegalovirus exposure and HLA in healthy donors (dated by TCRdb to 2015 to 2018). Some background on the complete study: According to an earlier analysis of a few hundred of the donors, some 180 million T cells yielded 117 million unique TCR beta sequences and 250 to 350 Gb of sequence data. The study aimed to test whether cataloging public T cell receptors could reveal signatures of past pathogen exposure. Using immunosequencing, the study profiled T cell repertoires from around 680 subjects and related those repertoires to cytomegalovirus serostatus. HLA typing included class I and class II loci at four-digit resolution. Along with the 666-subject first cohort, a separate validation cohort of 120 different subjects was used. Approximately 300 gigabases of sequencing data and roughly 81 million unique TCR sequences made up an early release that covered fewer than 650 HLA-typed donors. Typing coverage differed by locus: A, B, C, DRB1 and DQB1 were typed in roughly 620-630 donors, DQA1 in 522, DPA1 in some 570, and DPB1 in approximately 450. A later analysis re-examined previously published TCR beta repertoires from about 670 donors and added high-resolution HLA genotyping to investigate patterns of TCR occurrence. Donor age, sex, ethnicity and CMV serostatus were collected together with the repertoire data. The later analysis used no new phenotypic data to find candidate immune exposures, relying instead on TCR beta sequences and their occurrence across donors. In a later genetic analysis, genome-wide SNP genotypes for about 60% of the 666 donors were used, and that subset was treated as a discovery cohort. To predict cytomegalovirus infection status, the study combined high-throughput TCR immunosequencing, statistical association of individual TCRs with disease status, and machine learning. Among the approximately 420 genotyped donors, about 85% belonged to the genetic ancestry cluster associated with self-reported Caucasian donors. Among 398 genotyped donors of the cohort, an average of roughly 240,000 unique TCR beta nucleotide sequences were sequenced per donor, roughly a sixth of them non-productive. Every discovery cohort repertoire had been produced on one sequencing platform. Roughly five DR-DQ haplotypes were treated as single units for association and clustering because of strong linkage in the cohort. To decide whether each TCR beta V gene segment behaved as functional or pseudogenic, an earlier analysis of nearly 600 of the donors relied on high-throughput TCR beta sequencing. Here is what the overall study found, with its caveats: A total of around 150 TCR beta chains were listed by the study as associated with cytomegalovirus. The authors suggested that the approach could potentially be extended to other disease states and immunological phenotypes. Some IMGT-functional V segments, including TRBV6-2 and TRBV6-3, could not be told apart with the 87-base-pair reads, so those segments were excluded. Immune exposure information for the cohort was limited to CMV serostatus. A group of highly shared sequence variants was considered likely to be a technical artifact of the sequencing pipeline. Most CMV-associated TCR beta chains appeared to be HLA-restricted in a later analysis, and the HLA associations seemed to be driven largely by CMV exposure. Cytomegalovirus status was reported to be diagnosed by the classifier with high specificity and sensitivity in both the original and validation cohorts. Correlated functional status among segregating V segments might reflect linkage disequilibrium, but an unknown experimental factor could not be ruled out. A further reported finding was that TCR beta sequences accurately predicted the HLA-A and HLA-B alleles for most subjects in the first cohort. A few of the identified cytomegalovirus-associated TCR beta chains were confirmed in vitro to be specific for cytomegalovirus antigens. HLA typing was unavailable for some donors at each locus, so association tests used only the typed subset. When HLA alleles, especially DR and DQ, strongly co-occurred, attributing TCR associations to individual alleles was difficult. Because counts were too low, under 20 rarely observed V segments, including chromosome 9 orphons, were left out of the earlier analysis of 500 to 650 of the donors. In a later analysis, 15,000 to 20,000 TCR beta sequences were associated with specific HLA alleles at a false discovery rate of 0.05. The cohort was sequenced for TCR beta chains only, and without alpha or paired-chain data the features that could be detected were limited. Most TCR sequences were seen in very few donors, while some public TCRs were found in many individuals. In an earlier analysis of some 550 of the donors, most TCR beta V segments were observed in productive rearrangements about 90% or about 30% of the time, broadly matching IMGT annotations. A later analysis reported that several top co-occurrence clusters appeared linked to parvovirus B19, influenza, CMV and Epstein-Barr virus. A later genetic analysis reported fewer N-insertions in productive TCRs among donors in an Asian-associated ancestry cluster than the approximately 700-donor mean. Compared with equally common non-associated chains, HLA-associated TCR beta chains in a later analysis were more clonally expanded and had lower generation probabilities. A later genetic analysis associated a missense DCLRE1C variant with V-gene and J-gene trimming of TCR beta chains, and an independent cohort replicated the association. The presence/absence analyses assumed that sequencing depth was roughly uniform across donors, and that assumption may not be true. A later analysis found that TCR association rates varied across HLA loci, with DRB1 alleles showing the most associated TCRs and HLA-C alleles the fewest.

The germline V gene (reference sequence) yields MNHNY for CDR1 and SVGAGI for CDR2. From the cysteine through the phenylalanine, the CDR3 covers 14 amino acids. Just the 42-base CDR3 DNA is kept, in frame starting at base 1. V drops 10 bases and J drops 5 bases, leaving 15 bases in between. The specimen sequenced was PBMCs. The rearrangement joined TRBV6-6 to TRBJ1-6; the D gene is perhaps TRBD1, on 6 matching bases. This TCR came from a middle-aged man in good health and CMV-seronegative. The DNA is TGTGCCATCTGGCAGGGGCGCAATAATTCACCCCTCCACTTT. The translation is CAIWQGRNNSPLHF.